This passage covers 29 T cell receptor beta chains from one sample sequenced in a study of CD8 T cells in acute hepatitis C reinfection. Generated by immunoSEQ multiplex PCR, the TCRdb table keeps only in-frame clones and is missing some. The sample carries about 38,000 clones, 87% recorded once. Sample time point: naive CD8 control sorted from an acute-time-point sample. The sequencing sample was made of naive CD8+ T cells from PBMCs. The origin of the receptors is a man aged 25 to 40 with chronic hepatitis C.

The chain links TRBV7-9 to TRBJ2-5; D uncertain. The CDR3 totals 13 residues. Trimming left V 0 bases short and J 4 bases short, with 6 bases between. Germline V gene sequence: CDR1 SEHNR, CDR2 FQNEAQ (reference sequence). The DNA of the CDR3 is TGTGCCAGCAGCTTAGCGAATCGAGAGACCCAGTACTTC. Amino acid sequence: CASSLANRETQYF.

The V call is TRBV19, the J call TRBJ1-5; a possible D gene is TRBD1 (6 bases). Germline V gene sequence: CDR1 LNHDA, CDR2 SQIVND (reference sequence). V was shortened by 7 bases and J by 6 bases, with 16 bases between the two germline ends. The CDR3 runs 14 residues. The CDR3 sequence is CASKQGSKGQPQHF. The CDR3 bases are TGTGCCAGTAAGCAGGGGAGTAAGGGTCAGCCCCAGCATTTT. Together with reference TRBV19 and TRBJ1-5, the CDR3 gives the full variable domain: DGGITQSPKYLFRKEGQNVTLSCEQNLNHDAMYWYRQDPGQGLRLIYYSQIVNDFQKGDIAEGYSVSREKKESFPLTVTSAQKNPTAFYLCASKQGSKGQPQHFGDGTRLSIL.

The chain has TRBV6-5 and TRBJ2-3, with D uncertain. Per germline, CDR1 MNHEY and CDR2 SVGAGI. V lost 2 bases, J lost 2 bases, and 8 bases lay in between. The CDR3 spans 14 residues. The CDR3 nucleotides read TGTGCCAGCAGTTACGGGCAATCCACAGATACGCAGTATTTT. Amino acid sequence: CASSYGQSTDTQYF.

The V gene is TRBV5-5, the J gene TRBJ2-7; D assignment may be TRBD1 or TRBD2 (5 bases each). Germline V CDR1 and CDR2: SGHKS, YYEKEE (reference sequence). V was cut by 4 bases and J by 3 bases, with 14 bases left in between. The CDR3 is 14 residues long. CDR3 bases: TGTGCCAGCAGCCCCGCTGGGGGTGGCTACGAGCAGTACTTC. Amino acids: CASSPAGGGYEQYF.

This chain links TRBV6-1 with TRBJ2-7; 12 nucleotides match TRBD2. The V and J ends lost 4 bases and 1 base, in that order; junction bases with no gene match: 5. The CDR3 consists of 16 residues. Germline assignment: CDR1 MNHNS and CDR2 SASEGT. CDR3 nucleotide sequence: TGTGCCAGCAGTGTTCTACTAGCGGGAGGTTCCTACGAGCAGTACTTC. As protein: CASSVLLAGGSYEQYF.

The chain couples TRBV5-1 to TRBJ1-1, with no clear D. The CDR3 runs 15 residues. Germline-derived CDR1 and CDR2 are SGHRS and YFSETQ. Trimming took off 1 base at V and 1 base at J, with 11 bases between the two ends. The DNA for the CDR3 is TGCGCCAGCAGCTTGAGTCTCGCCAGGAACACTGAAGCTTTCTTT. Amino acids: CASSLSLARNTEAFF.

The CDR3 region has the DNA TGTGCCAGCAGCTCAAGCGGGGCTAGCACAGATACGCAGTATTTT. Translating gives CASSSSGASTDTQYF. This chain connects TRBV5-4 to TRBJ2-3; TRBD2 matches at 7 bases. This CDR3 is built from 15 residues. V was clipped by 3 bases and J by 0 bases; unmatched bases: 4. The germline CDR1 and CDR2 sequences are SGHNT and YYREEE (reference sequence).

This rearrangement joins TRBV15 to TRBJ2-7; D is uncertain. CDR3 length: 11 amino acids. V lost 4 bases and J 3 bases, leaving 4 bases between the germline ends. Germline-derived CDR1 and CDR2 are LNHNV and YYDKDF (reference sequence). The CDR3: CATSNGYEQYF. CDR3 nucleotides: TGTGCCACCAGCAACGGCTACGAGCAGTACTTC.

V is TRBV13 and J is TRBJ1-6, with a weak D call TRBD1 (5 bases). Deletions cut 3 bases from V and 7 bases from J, with 13 bases between. Germline V gene data show CDR1 as PRHDT and CDR2 as FYEKMQ (reference sequence). CDR3 length: 15 amino acids. CDR3 residues: CASSFRGVKNSPLHF. In DNA, the CDR3 is TGTGCCAGCAGCTTTCGGGGGGTGAAGAATTCACCCCTCCACTTT.

The V and J genes are TRBV4-1 and TRBJ1-4, with D unclear. Germline CDR1 MGHRA, CDR2 YSYEKL. The CDR3 totals 11 residues. Trimming left V 1 base short and J 13 bases short, with 7 bases between. CDR3 bases: TGCGCCAGCAGCCAAGGGAGGGTACTGTTTTTT. Its protein is CASSQGRVLFF.

This rearrangement joins TRBV19 to TRBJ2-2; unclear D gene. The V end lost 2 bases, the J end lost 6 bases, and 4 bases lay between the germline ends. The CDR3 contains 12 residues. Germline loops: CDR1 LNHDA, CDR2 SQIVND (reference sequence). The chain's CDR3 is CASSISAGELFF. CDR3 coding DNA: TGTGCCAGTAGTATAAGCGCCGGGGAGCTGTTTTTT.

V gene TRBV9 combines with J gene TRBJ2-7; 7 bases are shared with TRBD1. The CDR3 totals 14 residues. The germline CDR1 and CDR2 sequences are SGDLS and YYNGEE. V lost 1 base and J lost 4; bases outside the gene matches: 5. The CDR3 loop is CASSVSGTDYEQYF. CDR3 nucleotide sequence: TGTGCCAGCAGCGTATCCGGGACAGATTACGAGCAGTACTTC.

V and J are TRBV5-1 and TRBJ2-1; D uncertain. CDR3 length: 15 amino acids. CDR1 and CDR2 (germline): SGHRS, YFSETQ. V lost 0 bases, J lost 5 bases, and 12 bases lay in between. The CDR3 DNA reads TGCGCCAGCAGCTTGGATCCCGGGTCAGACAATGAGCAGTTCTTC. Translated: CASSLDPGSDNEQFF.

The V and J genes are TRBV10-1 and TRBJ2-7; a weak D match, TRBD1 (5 bases). This CDR3 has 15 residues. Germline lookup yields CDR1 WNHNN and CDR2 SYGVQD (reference sequence). V was shortened by 2 bases and J by 5 bases, with 16 bases between the two germline ends. The CDR3 region has the DNA TGCGCCAGCAGTGAGCCAGGGTCATCGGTCGACGAGCAGTACTTC. Translation: CASSEPGSSVDEQYF.

The chain joins TRBV19 to TRBJ1-2; D gene unclear. This CDR3 spans 14 amino acids. From germline, CDR1 is LNHDA and CDR2 SQIVND (reference sequence). The ends were cut back, 5 bases at V and 8 bases at J, with 18 bases in the middle. The CDR3 here is CASSATVGALGYTF. DNA of the CDR3: TGTGCCAGTAGTGCAACTGTGGGCGCCCTGGGCTACACCTTC.

The rearrangement uses TRBV19 and TRBJ2-7; no clear D. The CDR3 totals 14 residues. Germline lookup yields CDR1 LNHDA and CDR2 SQIVND (reference sequence). Trimming removed 3 bases at V and 2 bases at J, with 11 bases between. This CDR3 reads CASSIIPGPYEQYF. In DNA, the CDR3 is TGTGCCAGTAGTATTATCCCCGGGCCCTACGAGCAGTACTTC.

J is TRBJ2-7 and V is TRBV19; 8 bases are a match to TRBD1. The CDR3 length is 14 residues. Germline CDR1 reads LNHDA; CDR2 reads SQIVND (reference sequence). With V trimmed by 6 bases and J by 3 bases, 7 bases remained unmatched. The CDR3 sequence is CASRTPGQDYEQYF. CDR3 sequence (DNA): TGTGCCAGTAGGACCCCGGGACAGGACTACGAGCAGTACTTC.

In the case of this clone: Other DNA sequences from this sample encode an identical CDR3 as well. The V gene is TRBV4-1, the J gene TRBJ2-5, with D unresolved. V shed 3 bases and J shed 5 bases, with 4 bases lying between them. This CDR3 comprises 11 residues. Germline V gene data show CDR1 as MGHRA and CDR2 as YSYEKL. The CDR3 protein is CASSQAETQYF. The CDR3 nucleotides read TGCGCCAGCAGCCAGGCTGAGACCCAGTACTTC.

V usage is TRBV7-2 and J usage is TRBJ2-3, with a tentative D call TRBD2 (6 bases). The CDR3 runs to 16 residues. Trimming stripped 1 base from V and 0 bases from J, with 11 bases between. Per the germline V gene, CDR1 is SGHTA and CDR2 is FQGNSA. CDR3 nucleotide sequence: TGTGCCAGCAGCTTAGGGGGCGGGACCAGCACAGATACGCAGTATTTT. This codes for CASSLGGGTSTDTQYF.

The rearrangement joins TRBV19 to TRBJ2-7; D not certain. Per germline, CDR1 LNHDA and CDR2 SQIVND (reference sequence). This CDR3 region has 13 residues. Trimming cost V 1 base and J 0 bases, with 4 bases left between them. The CDR3 protein is CASSIASSYEQYF. The CDR3 region has the DNA TGTGCCAGTAGTATAGCTAGCTCCTACGAGCAGTACTTC.

The rearrangement links TRBV15 to TRBJ2-2, with TRBD2 matching 8 bases. The length of the CDR3 is 17 residues. The germline CDR1 and CDR2 sequences are LNHNV and YYDKDF (reference sequence). The trim removed 1 base at V and 2 bases at J, leaving 6 bases unmatched. In DNA, the CDR3 is TGTGCCACCAGCAGAGCGGGAGGGCCCGTTAACACCGGGGAGCTGTTTTTT. Translated, it gives CATSRAGGPVNTGELFF.

The V gene is TRBV19, the J gene TRBJ2-3, with TRBD2 as a possible D gene (5 bases). V gave up 6 bases and J gave up 6 bases, with 10 bases separating them. The CDR3 is 12 amino acids. Germline V lookup: CDR1 LNHDA, CDR2 SQIVND (reference sequence). As DNA, the CDR3 is TGTGCCAGTAGCTATACTAGGGATACGCAGTATTTT. Translated: CASSYTRDTQYF.

The chain combines TRBV6-6 with TRBJ1-5; TRBD1 aligns across 8 bases. Losses at the gene ends were 2 bases for V and 6 bases for J; bases not matched to a gene: 9. CDR1 and CDR2 (germline): MNHNY, SVGAGI (reference sequence). CDR3 size: 16 residues. The CDR3 DNA is TGTGCCAGCAGTTACGACAGGGGAGTTATCAGTCAGCCCCAGCATTTT. Translated, it gives CASSYDRGVISQPQHF.

V and J are TRBV2 and TRBJ1-1; D might be TRBD1 (5 bases). CDR3 size: 12 residues. Deletions cut 11 bases from V and 1 base from J, with 11 bases between. The V gene's germline CDR1 is SNHLY and CDR2 FYNNEI. The CDR3 loop is CAVDSANTEAFF. CDR3 DNA sequence: TGTGCCGTAGACAGCGCGAACACTGAAGCTTTCTTT.

The V gene is TRBV19, the J gene TRBJ2-1; 12 nucleotides match TRBD2. Germline CDR1 is LNHDA and CDR2 is SQIVND (reference sequence). The CDR3 has 15 residues. The ends lost 6 bases at V and 6 bases at J; junction bases unmatched: 6. This CDR3 reads CASSLLAGGPNEQFF. DNA for the CDR3: TGTGCCAGTAGCCTCCTAGCGGGGGGGCCCAATGAGCAGTTCTTC.

The chain recombines TRBV2 with TRBJ1-3, with no clear D. The germline V gene has CDR1 SNHLY and CDR2 FYNNEI. Trimming took 0 bases from V and 4 from J, leaving 13 bases between them. The CDR3 extends over 16 amino acids. CDR3 amino acids: CASSEAPMFAGNTIYF. CDR3 sequence (DNA): TGTGCCAGCAGTGAAGCGCCTATGTTCGCCGGAAACACCATATATTTT.

The rearrangement uses TRBV5-6 and TRBJ1-4, with D uncertain. V gave up 2 bases and J gave up 3 bases, with 5 bases separating them. Per germline, CDR1 SGHDT and CDR2 YYEEEE. The CDR3 is 13 residues long. This CDR3 reads CASSFSSNEKLFF. In nucleotides, the CDR3 is TGTGCCAGCAGCTTTTCTTCTAATGAAAAACTGTTTTTT.

The J gene is TRBJ2-3, the V gene TRBV29-1; 9 nucleotides line up with TRBD2. From germline, CDR1 is SQVTM and CDR2 ANQGSEA. V lost 1 base, J lost 5 bases, and 7 bases stayed unmatched. The CDR3 contains 15 residues. In DNA form, the CDR3 reads TGCAGCGTTGAAGGCCGACTAGCGGCGGAAGATACGCAGTATTTT. Its translation is CSVEGRLAAEDTQYF.

Only one count was recorded for this clone. The V call is TRBV7-8, the J call TRBJ2-1; the match to TRBD2 covers 11 bases. Germline lookup yields CDR1 SGHVS and CDR2 FQNEAQ. The CDR3 extends over 20 amino acids. V shed 2 bases, J shed 8 bases, and the junction held 20 bases outside the gene matches. The CDR3 DNA follows: TGTGCCAGCAGCTTACCTAGCCCCCCCACTACTAGCGGGAGAAGGGATGAGCAGTTCTTC. Translated, it gives CASSLPSPPTTSGRRDEQFF.